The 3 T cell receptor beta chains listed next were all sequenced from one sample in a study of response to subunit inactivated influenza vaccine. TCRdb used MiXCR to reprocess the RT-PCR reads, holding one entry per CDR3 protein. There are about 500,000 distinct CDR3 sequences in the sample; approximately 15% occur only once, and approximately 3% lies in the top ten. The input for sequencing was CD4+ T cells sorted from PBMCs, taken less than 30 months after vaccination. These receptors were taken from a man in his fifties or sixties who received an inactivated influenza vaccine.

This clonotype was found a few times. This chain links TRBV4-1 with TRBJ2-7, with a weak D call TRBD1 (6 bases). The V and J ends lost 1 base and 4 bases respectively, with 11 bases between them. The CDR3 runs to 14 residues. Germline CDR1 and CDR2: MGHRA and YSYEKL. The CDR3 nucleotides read TGCGCCAGCAGCCAAGGTCCAGGGGTGTACGAGCAGTACTTC. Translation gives CASSQGPGVYEQYF.

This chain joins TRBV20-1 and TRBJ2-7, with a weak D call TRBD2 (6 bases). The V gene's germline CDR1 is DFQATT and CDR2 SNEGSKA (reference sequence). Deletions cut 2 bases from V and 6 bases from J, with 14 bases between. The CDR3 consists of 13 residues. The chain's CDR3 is CSARPLGGGEQYF. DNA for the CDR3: TGCAGTGCTAGACCCCTGGGGGGAGGCGAGCAGTACTTC.

The CDR3 spells CSVFTGGLHWETQYF. In DNA, the CDR3 is TGCAGCGTATTCACGGGGGGATTACACTGGGAGACCCAGTACTTC. The chain combines TRBV29-1 with TRBJ2-5; TRBD2 agrees at 7 bases. The CDR3 runs to 15 residues. CDR1 is SQVTM and CDR2 is ANQGSEA in the germline V gene. V lost 6 bases, J lost 5 bases, and 15 bases stayed unmatched.